This T cell receptor beta chain was captured by sequencing in a study of T cells in Graves' hyperthyroidism and ophthalmopathy. Notes on the study in general: The blood repertoire included most of the expanded thyroid clonotypes above 0.001.

TCR beta CDR3 regions were amplified from RNA. HTBI primers were used for first-round RT-PCR of the TCR CDR3. Each CDR3 protein gets one entry after TCRdb re-called the multiplex PCR reads with MiXCR. Of around 600,000 distinct CDR3 sequences detected, about 14% appear once; the ten largest clones hold under 15%. This clonotype showed up many times. Its matching antigen is unknown. Inclusion characteristics of ophthalmopathy patients comprised a Clinical Activity Score of at least 3, a NOSPECS grade of at least 4, and duration under 3 months. Pregnant or lactating patients were excluded, as were those with uncontrolled infection or other autoimmune disease. The PBMCs were sourced from fresh peripheral blood (about 10 ml). Sample: blood. The receptor's source is a woman in her forties or fifties with Graves' ophthalmopathy.

DNA of the CDR3: TGCAGTACGAATTTCGACGCTAGCGGGATAAACCAAGAGACCCAGTACTTC. It translates to CSTNFDASGINQETQYF. The chain joins TRBV20-1 to TRBJ2-5; 9 bases map to TRBD2. This CDR3 region has 17 residues. Germline-derived CDR1 and CDR2 are DFQATT and SNEGSKA (reference sequence). Germline trimming cut 8 bases from V and 0 bases from J; bases unmatched to any gene: 16.